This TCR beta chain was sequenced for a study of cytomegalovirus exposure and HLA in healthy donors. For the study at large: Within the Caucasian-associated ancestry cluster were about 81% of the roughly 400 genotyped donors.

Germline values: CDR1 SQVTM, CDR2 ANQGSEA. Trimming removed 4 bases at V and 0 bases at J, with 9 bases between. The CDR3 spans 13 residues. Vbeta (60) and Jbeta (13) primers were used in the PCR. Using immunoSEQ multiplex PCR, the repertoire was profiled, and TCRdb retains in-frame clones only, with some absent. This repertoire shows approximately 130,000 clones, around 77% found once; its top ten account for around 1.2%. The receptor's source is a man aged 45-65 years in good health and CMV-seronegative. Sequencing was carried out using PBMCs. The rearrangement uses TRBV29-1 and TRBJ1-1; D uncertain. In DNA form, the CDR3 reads TGCAGCGTTGGTACTGTCATGAACACTGAAGCTTTCTTT. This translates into CSVGTVMNTEAFF.